This T cell receptor beta chain derives from a study of T-cell reconstitution after alpha-beta-depleted transplantation in children (dated by TCRdb to the mid-2010s). A note on the overall study: T-cell immune reconstitution after TCRalphabeta/CD19-depleted allogeneic hematopoietic cell transplantation in children was quantitatively tracked in the study by means of TCR repertoire profiling.

CDR1 and CDR2 were assigned from the germline V gene as ENHRY and SYGVKD. The CDR3 covers 15 residues, taking in both the cysteine and the phenylalanine. The sequence is cut down to CDR3 DNA, 45 bases in frame from base 1. Trimming at the junction amounts to 4 bases on V and 6 bases on J, and the germline ends lie 18 bases apart. This clonotype was seen many times. Its antigen remains unidentified. The input lacks base qualities; no much larger clone sits a single base away. Libraries were constructed by PCR. These reads were obtained on an Illumina HiSeq 2500. TCR libraries were prepared with molecular barcoding, using unique molecular identifiers to normalize TCRbeta repertoire quantification. TCRdb trimmed the raw reads at Q25, called clones with MiXCR and kept productive beta chains. Each entry is one CDR3 protein sequence, shown with its most common DNA and genes. This sample comprises approximately 640,000 distinct CDR3 sequences, roughly 17% of them detected only once. 1.1% of the sample comes from the top ten.

The chain is assembled from TRBV10-3 and TRBJ1-1; 5 matching bases give a weak D call of TRBD1. This sequence originates from a human donor who donated a stem cell graft to a child with acute myeloid leukemia. The source was PBMCs from the stem cell graft donor, collected from the stem cell graft. The DNA sequence is as follows: TGTGCCATCAGTGGACGGGACGTTGGGGATCCTGAAGCTTTCTTT. Translation gives CAISGRDVGDPEAFF.